This is a list of T cell receptor beta chains from one sample in a study of blood T cell repertoires in COVID-19. Assay: immunoSEQ multiplex PCR; the TCRdb copy retains only in-frame clones and omits some. In the table there are more than 45,000 clones, 80% to 90% of which are singletons. The sequenced sample was peripheral blood. Source of these receptors: a woman aged 80 or over with acute or convalescent COVID-19. The CDR3 runs from the conserved cysteine through the conserved F or W. Each record gives: D gene, clone size, V gene, J gene, CDR3 protein. D genes are given only for firm matches. A row's size may be missing; if present it is once, few, many or a size class.

d_call: TRBD1
clone_size: .
v_call: TRBV5-4
j_call: TRBJ1-1
cdr3_aa: CASAPGQETKAFF

d_call: .
clone_size: once
v_call: TRBV6-5
j_call: TRBJ1-4
cdr3_aa: CASSRGRNEKLFF

d_call: .
clone_size: .
v_call: TRBV27
j_call: TRBJ2-2
cdr3_aa: CASSFGATGELFF

d_call: .
clone_size: .
v_call: TRBV12-3/TRBV12-4
j_call: TRBJ1-6
cdr3_aa: CASSRDSSSPLHF

d_call: TRBD2
clone_size: .
v_call: TRBV5-4
j_call: TRBJ2-7
cdr3_aa: CASSLAGGASHEQYF

d_call: TRBD1
clone_size: .
v_call: TRBV5-1
j_call: TRBJ1-1
cdr3_aa: CASSLAGDRGTEAFF

d_call: .
clone_size: .
v_call: TRBV19
j_call: TRBJ1-5
cdr3_aa: CASRMTVGAQPQHF

d_call: .
clone_size: .
v_call: TRBV7-9
j_call: TRBJ1-1
cdr3_aa: CASSLSTGNTEAFF

d_call: TRBD1
clone_size: .
v_call: TRBV30
j_call: TRBJ1-3
cdr3_aa: CAWGQDSGNTIYF

d_call: TRBD2
clone_size: .
v_call: TRBV6-1
j_call: TRBJ2-2
cdr3_aa: CASSARLAGGGNTGELFF

d_call: TRBD2
clone_size: .
v_call: TRBV18
j_call: TRBJ2-5
cdr3_aa: CASSQGLAGTQETQYF

d_call: .
clone_size: .
v_call: TRBV5-1
j_call: TRBJ2-7
cdr3_aa: CASSPYLREGAYEQYF

d_call: TRBD2
clone_size: .
v_call: TRBV19
j_call: TRBJ2-3
cdr3_aa: CASKLADRTDTQYF

d_call: .
clone_size: .
v_call: TRBV30
j_call: TRBJ1-6
cdr3_aa: CAWNQGRGEPLHF

d_call: TRBD2
clone_size: .
v_call: TRBV30
j_call: TRBJ2-3
cdr3_aa: CAWSLAGGNTDTQYF

d_call: .
clone_size: .
v_call: TRBV4-1
j_call: TRBJ2-2
cdr3_aa: CASSQARGRGHTGELFF

d_call: .
clone_size: .
v_call: TRBV9
j_call: TRBJ1-4
cdr3_aa: CASSPGQVSTNEKLFF

d_call: TRBD1
clone_size: .
v_call: TRBV18
j_call: TRBJ1-1
cdr3_aa: CASSPAGQGVNTEAFF

d_call: TRBD2
clone_size: .
v_call: TRBV9
j_call: TRBJ2-1
cdr3_aa: CASSVQSTGLGFDEQFF

d_call: .
clone_size: .
v_call: TRBV6-5
j_call: TRBJ1-2
cdr3_aa: CASTDWGSPDGYTF

d_call: TRBD1
clone_size: .
v_call: TRBV6-5
j_call: TRBJ1-2
cdr3_aa: CATGTGQGTSQVRTF

d_call: .
clone_size: .
v_call: TRBV5-1
j_call: TRBJ2-1
cdr3_aa: CASSLDQGSYNEQFF

d_call: TRBD2
clone_size: .
v_call: TRBV5-6
j_call: TRBJ2-4
cdr3_aa: CASSGGSIAGQDIQYF

d_call: TRBD2
clone_size: .
v_call: TRBV18
j_call: TRBJ2-1
cdr3_aa: CASRTTRAGNEQFF

d_call: .
clone_size: .
v_call: TRBV5-4
j_call: TRBJ1-4
cdr3_aa: CASSLGQEEEKLFF

d_call: .
clone_size: .
v_call: TRBV29-1
j_call: TRBJ1-1
cdr3_aa: CSVADRFMNTEAFF

d_call: .
clone_size: .
v_call: TRBV30
j_call: TRBJ2-2
cdr3_aa: CAWSVFSDLGSGELFF

d_call: .
clone_size: .
v_call: TRBV10-3
j_call: TRBJ2-1
cdr3_aa: CAISEAGDEQFF